The rows below give T cell receptor beta chains drawn from one sample of a study of T cells in Graves' hyperthyroidism and ophthalmopathy. TCRdb re-analysed the multiplex PCR reads in MiXCR, keeping a single row per CDR3 protein. The repertoire consists of 500,000 to 600,000 distinct CDR3 sequences, with 15% to 20% occurring once and the leading ten covering about half. The sequencing sample was made of blood. The receptors were gathered from a man aged 40-55 years with Graves' ophthalmopathy. Both conserved end residues are part of each CDR3.

V	length	J	CDR3
TRBV29-1	13	TRBJ1-4	CSVGIRRGEKLFF
TRBV3-1	14	TRBJ2-2	CASRLATNTGELFF
TRBV3-1	17	TRBJ2-1	CASSQLLAGGSYNEQFF
TRBV12-3/TRBV12-4	12	TRBJ2-1	CASQGLVVEQFF
TRBV10-3	18	TRBJ2-2	CAISESTPGQGGTGELFF
TRBV2	12	TRBJ1-1	CASWMDGVEAFF
TRBV6-1	14	TRBJ2-1	CASSEGLPLNEQFF
TRBV2	14	TRBJ1-5	CASSDGRSNQPQHF
TRBV28	13	TRBJ2-7	CASSTGQGYEQYF
TRBV12-3/TRBV12-4	12	TRBJ1-1	CASRLPGSEAFF
TRBV6-2/TRBV6-3	14	TRBJ2-7	CASGRTGGTYEQYF
TRBV10-3	17	TRBJ2-3	CAISVKQGAPPTDTQYF
TRBV5-5	14	TRBJ2-3	CASSSTKGGGTQYF
TRBV6-1	11	TRBJ1-1	CATNLNTEAFF
TRBV2	12	TRBJ2-1	CASRNLGDEQFF
TRBV18	14	TRBJ1-5	CASRGQEGNQPQHF
TRBV20-1	14	TRBJ2-7	CSASRGATSYEQYF
TRBV7-8	16	TRBJ2-3	CASSKGLAGVTDTQYF
TRBV11-2	16	TRBJ1-2	CASSLDRIGFVYGYTF
TRBV7-9	15	TRBJ1-2	CASSIRTGGNYGYTF